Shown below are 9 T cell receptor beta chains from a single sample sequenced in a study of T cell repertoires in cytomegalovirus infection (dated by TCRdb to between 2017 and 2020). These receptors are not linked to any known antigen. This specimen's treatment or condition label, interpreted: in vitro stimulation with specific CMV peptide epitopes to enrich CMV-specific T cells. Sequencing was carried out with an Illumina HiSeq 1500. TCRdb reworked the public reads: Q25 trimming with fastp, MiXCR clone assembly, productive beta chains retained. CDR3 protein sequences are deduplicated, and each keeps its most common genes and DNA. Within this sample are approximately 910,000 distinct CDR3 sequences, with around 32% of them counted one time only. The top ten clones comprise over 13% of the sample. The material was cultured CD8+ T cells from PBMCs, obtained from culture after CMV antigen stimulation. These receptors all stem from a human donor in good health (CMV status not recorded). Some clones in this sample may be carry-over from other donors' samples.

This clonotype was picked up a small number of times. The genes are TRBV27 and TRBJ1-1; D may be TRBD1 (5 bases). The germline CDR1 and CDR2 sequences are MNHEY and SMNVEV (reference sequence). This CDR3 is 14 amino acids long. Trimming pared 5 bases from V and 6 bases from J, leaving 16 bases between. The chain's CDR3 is CASSPGTFTPEAFF. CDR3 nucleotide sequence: TGTGCCAGCAGTCCGGGGACCTTCACCCCTGAAGCTTTCTTT.

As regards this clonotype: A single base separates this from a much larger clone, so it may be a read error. CDR3 sequence: CVSSLTRLAGSTGELFF. In nucleotides, the CDR3 is TGTGTCAGCAGCTTAACGCGGCTAGCGGGGTCAACCGGGGAGCTGTTTTTT. The chain joins TRBV7-2 to TRBJ2-2, with TRBD2 identical over 9 bases. Germline V CDR1 and CDR2: SGHTA, FQGNSA. The CDR3 has 17 residues.

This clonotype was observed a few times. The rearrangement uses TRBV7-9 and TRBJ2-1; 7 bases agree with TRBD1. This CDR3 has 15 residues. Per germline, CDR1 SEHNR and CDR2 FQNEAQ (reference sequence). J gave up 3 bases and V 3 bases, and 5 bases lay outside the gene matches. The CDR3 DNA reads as TGTGCCAGCAGCTTGACGGGACAGAACTACAATGAGCAGTTCTTC. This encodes CASSLTGQNYNEQFF.

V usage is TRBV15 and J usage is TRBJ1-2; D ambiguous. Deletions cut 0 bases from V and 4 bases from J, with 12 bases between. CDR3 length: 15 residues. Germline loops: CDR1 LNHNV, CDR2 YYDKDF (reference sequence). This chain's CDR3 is CATSRDPGAAYGYTF. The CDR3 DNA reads TGTGCCACCAGCAGAGATCCAGGCGCAGCCTATGGCTACACCTTC.

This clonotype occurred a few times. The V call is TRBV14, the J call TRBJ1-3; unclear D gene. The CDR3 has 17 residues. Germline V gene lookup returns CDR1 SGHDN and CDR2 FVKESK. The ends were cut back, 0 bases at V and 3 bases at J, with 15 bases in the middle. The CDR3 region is CASSQDLRLGHGNTIYF. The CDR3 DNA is TGTGCCAGCAGCCAAGATTTGAGGCTGGGTCATGGAAACACCATATATTTT.

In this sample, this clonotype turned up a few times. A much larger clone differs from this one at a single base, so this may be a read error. CDR3 loop: CASSDIDRRDSADTQYF. DNA for the CDR3: TGTGCCAGCAGTGACATCGACAGGAGAGATTCGGCAGATACGCAGTATTTT. The chain links TRBV12-3 or TRBV12-4 to TRBJ2-3, with D possibly being TRBD1 (6 bases). This CDR3 comprises 17 residues. Trimming shortened V by 5 bases and J by 4 bases, and 22 bases separated the two germline ends.

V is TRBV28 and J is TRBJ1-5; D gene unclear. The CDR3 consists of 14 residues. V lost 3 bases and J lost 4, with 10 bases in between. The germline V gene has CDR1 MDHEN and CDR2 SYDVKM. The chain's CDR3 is CASSFSSLNQPQHF. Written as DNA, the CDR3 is TGTGCCAGCAGTTTTTCGTCTTTAAATCAGCCCCAGCATTTT. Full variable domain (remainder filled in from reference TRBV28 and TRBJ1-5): DVKVTQSSRYLVKRTGEKVFLECVQDMDHENMFWYRQDPGLGLRLIYFSYDVKMKEKGDIPEGYSVSREKKERFSLILESASTNQTSMYLCASSFSSLNQPQHFGDGTRLSIL.

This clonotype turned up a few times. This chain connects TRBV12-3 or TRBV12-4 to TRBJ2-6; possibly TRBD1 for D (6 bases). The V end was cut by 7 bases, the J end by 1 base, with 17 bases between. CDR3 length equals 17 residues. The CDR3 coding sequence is TGTGCCAGCATTCCCAGGGGCCCTGGATCTGGGGCCAACGTCCTGACTTTC. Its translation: CASIPRGPGSGANVLTF.

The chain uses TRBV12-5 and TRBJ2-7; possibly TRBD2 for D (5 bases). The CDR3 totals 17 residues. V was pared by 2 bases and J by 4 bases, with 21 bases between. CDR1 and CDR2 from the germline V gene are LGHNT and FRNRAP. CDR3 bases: TGTGCTAGTGGTTTGACCGCCTTTGAGGGCCTGAGATACGAGCAGTACTTC. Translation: CASGLTAFEGLRYEQYF. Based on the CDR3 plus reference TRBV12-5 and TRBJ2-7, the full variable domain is DARVTQTPRHKVTEMGQEVTMRCQPILGHNTVFWYRQTMMQGLELLAYFRNRAPLDDSGMPKDRFSAEMPDATLATLKIQPSEPRDSAVYFCASGLTAFEGLRYEQYFGPGTRLTVT.